The 9 T cell receptor beta chains presented below share a single source sample, sequenced in a study of regulatory and conventional T cells in RAG deficiency. The assay was immunoSEQ multiplex PCR, and TCRdb's table has in-frame clones only and misses some. The sample shows about 32,000 clones, 89% of them seen only once. This same sample was also taken into another study, of regulatory T cells. Per that paper: Primers: 52 TRBV forward and 13 TRBJ reverse.

Sequenced sample: CD8+ T cells sorted from blood. These receptors all stem from a human donor in good health.

This sequence joins TRBV6-5 and TRBJ2-7; perhaps TRBD1 as D (5 bases). The V end was cut by 0 bases, the J end by 1 base, with 7 bases between. Germline CDR1 is MNHEY and CDR2 is SVGAGI. This CDR3 is built from 14 residues. In nucleotides, the CDR3 is TGTGCCAGCAGTTACTCCGCAGGGTCCTACGAGCAGTACTTC. Its translation is CASSYSAGSYEQYF.

The chain links TRBV6-1 to TRBJ2-1; unclear D gene. V was cut by 2 bases and J by 4 bases, with 12 bases left in between. CDR1 and CDR2 (germline): MNHNS, SASEGT. The CDR3 runs to 15 residues. CDR3 protein: CASSEKVNRYNEQFF. In DNA form, the CDR3 reads TGTGCCAGCAGTGAAAAGGTGAACAGATACAATGAGCAGTTCTTC.

The chain uses TRBV6-1 and TRBJ2-7; D tentatively reads TRBD1 or TRBD2 (6 bases each). The germline V gene encodes CDR1 MNHNS and CDR2 SASEGT. V was cut by 10 bases and J by 2 bases, with 15 bases left in between. This CDR3 contains 13 residues. The CDR3 nucleotides are TGTGCCATAGAGGCCGGGGGCACCTACGAGCAGTACTTC. The encoded protein is CAIEAGGTYEQYF.

The chain couples TRBV6-6 to TRBJ1-2; no reliable D call. CDR1 MNHNY and CDR2 SVGAGI come from the germline V gene (reference sequence). Trimming took 0 bases from V and 3 from J, leaving 8 bases between them. CDR3 length: 14 amino acids. CDR3 amino acids: CASSYSGSHYGYTF. Written as DNA, the CDR3 is TGTGCCAGCAGTTACTCTGGCAGTCACTATGGCTACACCTTC.

The chain links TRBV27 to TRBJ1-5; D not certain. CDR3 length equals 14 residues. Trimming took off 5 bases at V and 0 bases at J, with 8 bases between the two ends. Germline V gene data show CDR1 as MNHEY and CDR2 as SMNVEV (reference sequence). The CDR3 here is CASSLRLSNQPQHF. In DNA form, the CDR3 reads TGTGCCAGCAGTCTCCGGCTTAGCAATCAGCCCCAGCATTTT.

The rearrangement links TRBV13 to TRBJ2-2; TRBD2 matches at 7 bases. This CDR3 region has 17 residues. Germline CDR1 is PRHDT and CDR2 is FYEKMQ (reference sequence). With V trimmed by 4 bases and J by 3 bases, 11 bases remained unmatched. For the CDR3, the DNA is TGTGCCAGCAGCTCTCCGGCGGGGGTGCGGGACACCGGGGAGCTGTTTTTT. It translates to CASSSPAGVRDTGELFF.

The gene calls are TRBV6-1 and TRBJ2-7, with 7 bases identical to TRBD1. With 6 bases clipped from V and 7 bases from J, the junction kept 9 bases outside the gene matches. Germline V gives CDR1 MNHNS, CDR2 SASEGT. The CDR3 has 13 residues. This chain's CDR3 is CASRHKRTGEQYF. The CDR3, as DNA: TGTGCCAGCAGACACAAACGGACAGGAGAGCAGTACTTC.

This clone was observed a handful of times. The V gene is TRBV5-4, the J gene TRBJ1-1; 7 nucleotides line up with TRBD1. The CDR3 extends over 16 amino acids. With 4 bases clipped from V and 4 bases from J, the junction kept 13 bases outside the gene matches. Looked up from germline, CDR1 is SGHNT and CDR2 is YYREEE (reference sequence). The CDR3: CASSPNTGAVVTEAFF. The CDR3 coding sequence is TGTGCCAGCAGCCCAAATACAGGGGCAGTTGTCACTGAAGCTTTCTTT.

Points on this clone: The junction departs from the called germline gene at one end, perhaps through a read error. The rearrangement joins TRBV5-1 to TRBJ1-1; 8 bases line up with TRBD1. The CDR3 has 16 amino acids. The germline V gene encodes CDR1 SGHRS and CDR2 YFSETQ. The DNA for the CDR3 is TGCGCCAGCGGCTTCGGGACAGGTGCTATTCCTTCTGAAGCTTTCTTT. This codes for CASGFGTGAIPSEAFF.